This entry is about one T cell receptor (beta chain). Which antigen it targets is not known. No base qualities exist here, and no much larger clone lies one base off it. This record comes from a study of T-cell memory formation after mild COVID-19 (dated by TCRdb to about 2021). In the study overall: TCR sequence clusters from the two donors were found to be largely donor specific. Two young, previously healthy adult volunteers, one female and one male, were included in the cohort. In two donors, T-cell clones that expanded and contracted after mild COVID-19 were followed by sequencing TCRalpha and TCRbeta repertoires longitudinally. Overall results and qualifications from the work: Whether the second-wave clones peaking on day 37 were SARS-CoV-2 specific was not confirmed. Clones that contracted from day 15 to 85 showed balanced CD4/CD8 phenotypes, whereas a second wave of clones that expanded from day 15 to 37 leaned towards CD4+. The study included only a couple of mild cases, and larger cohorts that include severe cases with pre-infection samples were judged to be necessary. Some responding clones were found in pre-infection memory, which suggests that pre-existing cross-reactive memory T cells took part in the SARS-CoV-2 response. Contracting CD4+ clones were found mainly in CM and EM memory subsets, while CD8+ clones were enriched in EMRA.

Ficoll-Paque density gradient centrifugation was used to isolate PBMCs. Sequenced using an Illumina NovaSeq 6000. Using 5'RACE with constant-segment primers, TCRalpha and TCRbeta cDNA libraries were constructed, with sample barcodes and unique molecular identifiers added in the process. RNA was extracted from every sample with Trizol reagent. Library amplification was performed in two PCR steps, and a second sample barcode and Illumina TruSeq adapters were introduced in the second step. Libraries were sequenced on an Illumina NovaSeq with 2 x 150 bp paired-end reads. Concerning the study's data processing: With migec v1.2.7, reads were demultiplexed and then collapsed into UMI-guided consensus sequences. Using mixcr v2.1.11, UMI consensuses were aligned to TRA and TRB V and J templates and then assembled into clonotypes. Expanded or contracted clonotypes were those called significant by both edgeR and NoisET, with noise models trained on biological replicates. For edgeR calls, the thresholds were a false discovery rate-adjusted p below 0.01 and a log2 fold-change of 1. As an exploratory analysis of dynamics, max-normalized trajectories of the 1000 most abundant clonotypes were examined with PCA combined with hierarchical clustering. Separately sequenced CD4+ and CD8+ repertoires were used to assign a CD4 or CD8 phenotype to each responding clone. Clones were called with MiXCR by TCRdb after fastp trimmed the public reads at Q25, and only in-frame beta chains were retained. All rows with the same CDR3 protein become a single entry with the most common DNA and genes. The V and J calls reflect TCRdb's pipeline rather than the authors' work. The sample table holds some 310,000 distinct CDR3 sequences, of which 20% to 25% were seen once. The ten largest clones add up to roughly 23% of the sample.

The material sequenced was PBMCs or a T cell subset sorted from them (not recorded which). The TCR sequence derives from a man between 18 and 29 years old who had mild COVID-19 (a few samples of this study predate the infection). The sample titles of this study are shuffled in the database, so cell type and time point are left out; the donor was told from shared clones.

The DNA reads TGCAGCGTCTCCGGACGGTTCCAAGAGACCCAGTACTTC. Its product reads: CSVSGRFQETQYF. The chain links TRBV29-1 with TRBJ2-5, with the D gene call left open. From cysteine to phenylalanine, the CDR3 is 13 amino acids long. The kept DNA is CDR3 alone, 39 bases in frame from the first base. The junction carries 12 bases between V and J, which are trimmed by 6 bases and 1 base respectively. CDR1 and CDR2 are drawn from the germline V gene: SQVTM, ANQGSEA.